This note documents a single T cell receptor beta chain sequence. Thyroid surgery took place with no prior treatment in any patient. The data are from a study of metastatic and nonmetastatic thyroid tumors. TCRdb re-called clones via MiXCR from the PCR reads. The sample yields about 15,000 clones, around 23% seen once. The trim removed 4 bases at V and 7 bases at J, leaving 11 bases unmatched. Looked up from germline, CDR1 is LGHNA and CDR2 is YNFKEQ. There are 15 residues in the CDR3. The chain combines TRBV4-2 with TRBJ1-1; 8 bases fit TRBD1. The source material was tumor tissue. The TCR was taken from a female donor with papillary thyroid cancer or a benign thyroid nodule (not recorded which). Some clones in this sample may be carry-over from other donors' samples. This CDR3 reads CASSPPVTGASEAFF. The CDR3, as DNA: TGTGCCAGCAGCCCGCCGGTGACAGGGGCTAGTGAAGCTTTCTTT.